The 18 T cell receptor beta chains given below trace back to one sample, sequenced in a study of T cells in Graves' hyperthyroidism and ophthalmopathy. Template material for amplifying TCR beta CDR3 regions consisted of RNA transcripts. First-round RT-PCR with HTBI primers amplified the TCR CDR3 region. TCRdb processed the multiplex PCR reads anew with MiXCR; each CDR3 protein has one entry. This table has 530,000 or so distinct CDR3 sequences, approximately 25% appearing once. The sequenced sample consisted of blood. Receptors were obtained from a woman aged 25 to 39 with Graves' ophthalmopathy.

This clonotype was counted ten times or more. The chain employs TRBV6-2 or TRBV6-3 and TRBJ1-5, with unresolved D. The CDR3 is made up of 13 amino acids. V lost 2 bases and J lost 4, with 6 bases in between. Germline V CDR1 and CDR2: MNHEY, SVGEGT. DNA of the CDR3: TGTGCCAGCAGTTACAACGCTAATCAGCCCCAGCATTTT. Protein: CASSYNANQPQHF.

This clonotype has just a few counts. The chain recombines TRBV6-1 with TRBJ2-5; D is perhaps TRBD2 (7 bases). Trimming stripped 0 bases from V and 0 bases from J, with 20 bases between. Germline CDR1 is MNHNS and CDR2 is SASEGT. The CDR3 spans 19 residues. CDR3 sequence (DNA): TGTGCCAGCAGTGAAGCGGGGGGGGGGCCCTATCAAGACCAAGAGACCCAGTACTTC. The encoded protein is CASSEAGGGPYQDQETQYF.

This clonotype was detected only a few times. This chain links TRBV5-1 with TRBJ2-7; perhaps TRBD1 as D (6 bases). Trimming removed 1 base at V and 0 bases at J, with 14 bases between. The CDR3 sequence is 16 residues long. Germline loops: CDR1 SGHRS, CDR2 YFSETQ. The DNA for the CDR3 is TGCGCCAGCAGCTTGCATGGGGGCGGCAACTCCTACGAGCAGTACTTC. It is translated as CASSLHGGGNSYEQYF.

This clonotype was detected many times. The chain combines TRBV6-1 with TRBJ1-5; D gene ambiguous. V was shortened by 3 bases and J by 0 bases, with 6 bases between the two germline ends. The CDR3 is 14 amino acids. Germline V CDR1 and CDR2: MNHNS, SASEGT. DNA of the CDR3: TGTGCCAGCAGTGACTGGGCTAGCAATCAGCCCCAGCATTTT. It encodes CASSDWASNQPQHF.

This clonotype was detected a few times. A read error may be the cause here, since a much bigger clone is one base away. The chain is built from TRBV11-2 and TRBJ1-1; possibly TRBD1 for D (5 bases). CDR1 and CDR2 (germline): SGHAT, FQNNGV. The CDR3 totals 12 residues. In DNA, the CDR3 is TGTGCCAGCACCACGGGACCGACTGAAGCTTGCTTT. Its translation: CASTTGPTEACF. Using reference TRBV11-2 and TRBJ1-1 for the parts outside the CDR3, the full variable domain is EAGVAQSPRYKIIEKRQSVAFWCNPISGHATLYWYQQILGQGPKLLIQFQNNGVVDDSQLPKDRFSAERLKGVDSTLKIQPAKLEDSAVYLCASTTGPTEACFGQGTRLTVV.

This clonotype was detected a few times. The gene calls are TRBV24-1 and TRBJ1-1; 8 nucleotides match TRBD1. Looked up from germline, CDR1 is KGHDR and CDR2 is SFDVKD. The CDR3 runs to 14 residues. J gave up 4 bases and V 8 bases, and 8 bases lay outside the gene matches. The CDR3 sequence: CATTTGGGGTEAFF. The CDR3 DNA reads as TGTGCCACCACCACAGGGGGGGGAGGCACTGAAGCTTTCTTT.

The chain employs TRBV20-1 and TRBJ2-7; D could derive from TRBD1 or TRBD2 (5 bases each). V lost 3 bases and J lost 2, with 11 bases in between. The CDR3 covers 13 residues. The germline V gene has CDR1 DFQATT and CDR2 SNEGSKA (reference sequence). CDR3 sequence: CSASWDGPYEQYF. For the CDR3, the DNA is TGCAGTGCTAGCTGGGACGGACCCTACGAGCAGTACTTC.

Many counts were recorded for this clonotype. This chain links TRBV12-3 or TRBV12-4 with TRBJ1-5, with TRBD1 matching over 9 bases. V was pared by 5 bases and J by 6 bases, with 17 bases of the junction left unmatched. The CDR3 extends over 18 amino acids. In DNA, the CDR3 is TGTGCCAGCAGTACAGGGGGCGAGCGAGATGGCAATCGTCAGCCCCAGCATTTT. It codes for CASSTGGERDGNRQPQHF.

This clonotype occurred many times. The CDR3 region is CASSPGVGGNYGYTF. CDR3 DNA sequence: TGTGCCAGCAGCCCCGGAGTGGGGGGTAACTATGGCTACACCTTC. The chain is built from TRBV9 and TRBJ1-2; tentatively, D is TRBD1 (5 bases). This CDR3 is 15 amino acids long. Trimming stripped 4 bases from V and 1 base from J, with 14 bases between. Germline CDR1 is SGDLS and CDR2 is YYNGEE. Based on the CDR3 plus reference TRBV9 and TRBJ1-2, the full variable domain is DSGVTQTPKHLITATGQRVTLRCSPRSGDLSVYWYQQSLDQGLQFLIQYYNGEERAKGNILERFSAQQFPDLHSELNLSSLELGDSALYFCASSPGVGGNYGYTFGSGTRLTVV.

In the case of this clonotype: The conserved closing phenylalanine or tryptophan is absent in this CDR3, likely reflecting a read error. CDR3 sequence: CAWSDYVDGYTY. CDR3 nucleotide sequence: TGTGCCTGGAGTGATTATGTAGATGGCTACACCTAC. This chain joins TRBV30 and TRBJ1-2; D gene ambiguous. The CDR3 loop spans 12 amino acids. Trimming took 1 base from V and 6 from J, leaving 9 bases between them. Per the germline V gene, CDR1 is GTSNPN and CDR2 is SVGIG (reference sequence).

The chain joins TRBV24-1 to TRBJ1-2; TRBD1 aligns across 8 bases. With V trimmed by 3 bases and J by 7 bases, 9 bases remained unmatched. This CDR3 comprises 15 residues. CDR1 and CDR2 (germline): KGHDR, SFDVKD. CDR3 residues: CATSDTDRAYSGYTF. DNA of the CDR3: TGTGCCACCAGTGATACGGACAGGGCTTACTCTGGCTACACCTTC.

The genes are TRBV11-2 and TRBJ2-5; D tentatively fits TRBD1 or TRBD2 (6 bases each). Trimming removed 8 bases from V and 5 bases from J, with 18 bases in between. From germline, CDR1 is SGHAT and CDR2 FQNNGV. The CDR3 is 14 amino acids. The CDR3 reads CASAWGAPLETQYF. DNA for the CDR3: TGTGCCAGCGCTTGGGGGGCCCCCCTTGAGACCCAGTACTTC.

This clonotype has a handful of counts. Here the CDR3 reads CASSEEPGQGNTEAFF. In DNA form, the CDR3 reads TGTGCCAGCAGCGAAGAACCGGGACAGGGTAACACTGAAGCTTTCTTT. The chain combines TRBV11-1 with TRBJ1-1; 9 positions agree with TRBD1. V gave up 5 bases and J gave up 2 bases; unmatched junction bases: 9. Germline values: CDR1 SGHAT, CDR2 FQDESV (reference sequence). The CDR3 sequence is 16 residues long.

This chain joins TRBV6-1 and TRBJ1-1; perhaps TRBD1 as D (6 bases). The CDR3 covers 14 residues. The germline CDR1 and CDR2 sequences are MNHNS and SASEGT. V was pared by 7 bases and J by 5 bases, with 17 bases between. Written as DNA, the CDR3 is TGTGCCAGCACTCCGGGGGGGGGCAGGACTGAAGCTTTCTTT. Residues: CASTPGGGRTEAFF.

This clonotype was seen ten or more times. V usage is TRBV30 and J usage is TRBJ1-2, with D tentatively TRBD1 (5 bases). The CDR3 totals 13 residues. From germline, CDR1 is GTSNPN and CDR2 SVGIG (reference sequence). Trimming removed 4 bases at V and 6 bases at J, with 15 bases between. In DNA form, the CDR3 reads TGTGCCTGGAAGGGGAGACTGGACGATGGCTACACCTTC. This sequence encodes CAWKGRLDDGYTF.

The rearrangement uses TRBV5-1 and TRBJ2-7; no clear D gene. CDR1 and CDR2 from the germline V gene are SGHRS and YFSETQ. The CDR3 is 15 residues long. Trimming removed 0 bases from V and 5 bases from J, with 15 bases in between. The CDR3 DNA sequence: TGCGCCAGCAGCTTGGCCACCGCTCGAAACGACGAGCAGTACTTC. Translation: CASSLATARNDEQYF. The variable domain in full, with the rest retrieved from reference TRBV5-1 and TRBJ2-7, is KAGVTQTPRYLIKTRGQQVTLSCSPISGHRSVSWYQQTPGQGLQFLFEYFSETQRNKGNFPGRFSGRQFSNSRSEMNVSTLELGDSALYLCASSLATARNDEQYFGPGTRLTVT.

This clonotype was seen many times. As DNA, the CDR3 is TGTGCCACCAGCCCCAGGGTCTCCTACGAGCAGTACTTC. Its protein is CATSPRVSYEQYF. V gene TRBV15 combines with J gene TRBJ2-7, with D perhaps matching TRBD1 (5 bases). The germline V and J ends were trimmed by 5 bases and 0 bases, with 8 bases remaining between them. Per the germline V gene, CDR1 is LNHNV and CDR2 is YYDKDF (reference sequence). The CDR3 loop spans 13 amino acids.

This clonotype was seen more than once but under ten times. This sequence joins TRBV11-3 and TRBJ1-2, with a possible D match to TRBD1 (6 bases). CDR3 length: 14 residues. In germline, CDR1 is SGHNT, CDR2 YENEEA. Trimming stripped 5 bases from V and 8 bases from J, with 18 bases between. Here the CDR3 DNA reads TGTGCCAGCAGCCCTCACCGGAGGGGGAAAGGCTACACCTTC. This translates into CASSPHRRGKGYTF.